A selection of T cell receptor beta chains follows, all from one sample in a study of blood T cell repertoires in COVID-19. The assay was immunoSEQ multiplex PCR, and TCRdb's table has in-frame clones only and misses some. Among 110,000 to 150,000 clones, 81% were seen once, and the ten largest hold over 8%. Sequencing input: peripheral blood. These receptors were taken from a human donor in a cohort sampled during active COVID-19. Both conserved end residues are trimmed from each CDR3. Not all rows give a size; the values are once, few, many and, for expanded clones, a class.

.	TRBV3-1/TRBV3-2	TRBJ2-5	ASSQVGDTPFWETQY
few	TRBV28	TRBJ2-7	ASSFDWTSGSYEQY
.	TRBV19	TRBJ1-2	ASSTRTGIEGNYGYT
.	TRBV28	TRBJ1-5	ARTDSGARNQPQH
.	TRBV28	TRBJ2-1	ASSRTGTSGAYNEQF
.	TRBV28	TRBJ2-1	ASRTGHNEQF
.	TRBV19	TRBJ2-7	ASTSTSGSYEQY
once	TRBV29-1	TRBJ1-2	SVEVQGIYGYT
.	TRBV7-6	TRBJ2-5	ASSLAGQQETQY
once	TRBV3-1/TRBV3-2	TRBJ1-2	ASSQNPPTSGANYGYT
.	TRBV9	TRBJ2-2	ASSVELVPGELF
.	TRBV3-1/TRBV3-2	TRBJ2-1	ASSQDPPAGGSNEQF
.	TRBV11-1	TRBJ2-7	ASRDLSGTGSYEQY
.	TRBV3-1/TRBV3-2	TRBJ1-5	ASSQQWTGNQPQH
.	TRBV25-1	TRBJ2-6	ASSDNRVLISGANVLT
.	TRBV5-1	TRBJ2-7	ASSQERDYEQY
few	TRBV5-1	TRBJ2-2	ASSPLDRNTGELF
.	TRBV7-9	TRBJ1-1	ASSLVKTGWGTEAF
.	TRBV5-1	TRBJ2-5	ASGTGVAIQETQY
.	TRBV7-7	TRBJ2-5	ASSAGALAGVETQY
.	TRBV6-1	TRBJ2-3	ASSDLLAGPTDTQY
.	TRBV27	TRBJ1-2	ASSDAPDRLFRYT
.	TRBV7-2	TRBJ2-7	ASSWTSGSVPSYEQY
once	TRBV6-4	TRBJ1-5	ASSDKLGNQPQH
.	TRBV6-5	TRBJ2-7	ASSTLAGGTYEQY
.	TRBV15	TRBJ1-5	ATSLGRQSDQPQH
.	TRBV5-1	TRBJ1-1	ASSPVVGGGGTEAF
.	TRBV28	TRBJ2-5	ASSMGGRETQY
.	TRBV7-2	TRBJ1-4	ASSLDGTGIGRGKLF
.	TRBV28	TRBJ2-7	ASSLHGTGGNEQY
.	TRBV5-1	TRBJ2-7	ASSLARAYEQY
.	TRBV28	TRBJ2-3	ASSTTGGTDTQY
.	TRBV7-9	TRBJ1-5	ASSLDFWGQH
.	TRBV28	TRBJ2-7	ASSLGGTGDYEQY
.	TRBV24-1	TRBJ2-3	ATSPSGLAADTQY
.	TRBV24-1	TRBJ2-5	ATSDRLRDRGRGETQY
.	TRBV6-2/TRBV6-3	TRBJ1-5	ASSPDSYQPQH
.	TRBV24-1	TRBJ2-1	ATSDVSGVRDEQF
.	TRBV10-3	TRBJ2-6	AISRTGGSWVSGANVLT
.	TRBV28	TRBJ2-5	ASSLSETQY